The present T cell receptor (beta chain) was sequenced within a study of cytomegalovirus exposure and HLA in healthy donors. PCR used 60 Vbeta primers and 13 Jbeta primers. Assay used: immunoSEQ multiplex PCR; TCRdb lists only in-frame clones, some missing. This table holds about 120,000 clones, about 80% found once. This CDR3 has 14 amino acids. Between the trimmed V and J ends, which lost 3 bases and 3 bases, there was a span of 9 bases. Germline V lookup: CDR1 LNHDA, CDR2 SQIVND (reference sequence). This clone showed up just a few times. This chain connects TRBV19 to TRBJ1-5; D possibly corresponds to TRBD1 (5 bases). Sequencing used PBMCs. The sequence came from a man between 60 and 70 years old in good health and CMV-seropositive. CDR3 sequence: CASSIDSFNQPQHF. Written as DNA, the CDR3 is TGTGCCAGTAGTATCGACAGCTTCAATCAGCCCCAGCATTTT.